The clone carrying this T cell receptor beta chain was counted a few times. The ends were cut back, 3 bases at V and 6 bases at J, with 12 bases in the middle. There are 14 residues in the CDR3. These data come from a study of blood T cells in healthy people across ages. Around 10 milliliters was the volume of peripheral blood drawn from each donor. At least 7 million PBMCs were isolated per sample. A second PCR, run for roughly 7 to 12 cycles, used a sample-barcoded 5' primer plus a J-beta primer mix. One entry per CDR3 protein, called by TCRdb with MiXCR from the 5' RACE reads. The table includes about 1.8 million distinct CDR3 sequences, around 48% detected once.

The chain is built from TRBV12-3 or TRBV12-4 and TRBJ2-1; D remains ambiguous. This receptor was obtained from a woman between 35 and 50 years old in good health. Sequences were obtained from blood. Here the CDR3 DNA reads TGTGCCAGCAGTTTCGGCGTACAGACCAATGAGCAGTTCTTC. Translating it yields CASSFGVQTNEQFF.